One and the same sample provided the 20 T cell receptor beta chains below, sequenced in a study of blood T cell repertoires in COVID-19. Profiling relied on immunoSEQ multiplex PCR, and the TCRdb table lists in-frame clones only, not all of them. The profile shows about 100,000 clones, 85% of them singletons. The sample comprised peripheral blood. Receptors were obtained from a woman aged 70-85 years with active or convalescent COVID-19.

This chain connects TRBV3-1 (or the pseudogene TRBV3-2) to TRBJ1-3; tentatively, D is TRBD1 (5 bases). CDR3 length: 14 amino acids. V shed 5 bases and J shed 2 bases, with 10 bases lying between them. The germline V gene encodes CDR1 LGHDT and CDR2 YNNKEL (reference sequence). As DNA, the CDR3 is TGTGCCAGCAGCTCCAGGGTTCCTGGAAACACCATATATTTT. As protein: CASSSRVPGNTIYF.

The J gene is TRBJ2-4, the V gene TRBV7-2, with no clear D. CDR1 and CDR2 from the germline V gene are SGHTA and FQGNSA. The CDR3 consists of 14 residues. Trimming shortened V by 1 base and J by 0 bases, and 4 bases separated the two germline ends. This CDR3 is CASSLVIAKNIQYF. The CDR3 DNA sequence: TGTGCCAGCAGCTTAGTAATAGCCAAAAACATTCAGTACTTC.

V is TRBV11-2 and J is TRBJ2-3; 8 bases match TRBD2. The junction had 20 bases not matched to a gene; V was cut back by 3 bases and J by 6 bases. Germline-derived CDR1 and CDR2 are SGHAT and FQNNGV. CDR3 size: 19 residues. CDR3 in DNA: TGTGCCAGCAGCTTGGGAAAGGCCGGTAGCGGGAAGGTAGGCGATACGCAGTATTTT. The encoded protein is CASSLGKAGSGKVGDTQYF.

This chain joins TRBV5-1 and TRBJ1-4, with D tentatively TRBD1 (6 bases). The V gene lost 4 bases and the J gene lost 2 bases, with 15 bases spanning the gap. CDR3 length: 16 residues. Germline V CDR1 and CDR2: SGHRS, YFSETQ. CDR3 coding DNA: TGCGCCAGCAGCCCTGGGACATACCCGACTAATGAAAAACTGTTTTTT. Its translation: CASSPGTYPTNEKLFF.

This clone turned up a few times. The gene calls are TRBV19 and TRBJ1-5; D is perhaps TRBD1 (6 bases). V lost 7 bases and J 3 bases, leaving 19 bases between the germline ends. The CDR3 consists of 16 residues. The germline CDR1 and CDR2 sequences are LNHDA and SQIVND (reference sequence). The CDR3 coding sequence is TGTGCCAGTACCCAGAGGGGGGGGGCCAACAATCAGCCCCAGCATTTT. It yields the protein CASTQRGGANNQPQHF.

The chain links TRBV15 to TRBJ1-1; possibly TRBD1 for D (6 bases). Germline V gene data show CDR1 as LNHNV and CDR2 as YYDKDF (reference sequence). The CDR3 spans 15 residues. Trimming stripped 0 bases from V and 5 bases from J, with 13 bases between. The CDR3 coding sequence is TGTGCCACCAGCAGAGATGGGCAGGGGAGAACTGAAGCTTTCTTT. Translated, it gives CATSRDGQGRTEAFF.

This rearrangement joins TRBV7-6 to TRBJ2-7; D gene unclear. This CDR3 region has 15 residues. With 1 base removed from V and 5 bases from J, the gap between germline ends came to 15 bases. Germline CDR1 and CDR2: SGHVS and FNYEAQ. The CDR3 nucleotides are TGTGCCAGCAGCTTAGGATCTCTAAATCCCAACGAGCAGTACTTC. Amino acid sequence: CASSLGSLNPNEQYF.

Here the CDR3 DNA reads TGTGCCAGCAGCTTTACAGGGGGCGATTGGGAGACCCAGTACTTC. This sequence encodes CASSFTGGDWETQYF. The chain carries TRBV5-6 and TRBJ2-5, with TRBD1 matching 9 bases. Germline assignment: CDR1 SGHDT and CDR2 YYEEEE. This CDR3 has 15 amino acids. Trimming at V came to 2 bases and at J to 5 bases, leaving 7 bases not matched to a gene. Filled out from reference TRBV5-6 and TRBJ2-5, the complete variable domain reads DAGVTQSPTHLIKTRGQQVTLRCSPKSGHDTVSWYQQALGQGPQFIFQYYEEEERQRGNFPDRFSGHQFPNYSSELNVNALLLGDSALYLCASSFTGGDWETQYFGPGTRLLVL.

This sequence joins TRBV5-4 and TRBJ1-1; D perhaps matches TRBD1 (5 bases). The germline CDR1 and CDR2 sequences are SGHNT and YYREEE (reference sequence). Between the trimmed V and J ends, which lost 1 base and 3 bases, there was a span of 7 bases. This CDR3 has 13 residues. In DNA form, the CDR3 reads TGTGCCAGCAGCTTGTCCAGGGACACTGAAGCTTTCTTT. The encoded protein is CASSLSRDTEAFF.

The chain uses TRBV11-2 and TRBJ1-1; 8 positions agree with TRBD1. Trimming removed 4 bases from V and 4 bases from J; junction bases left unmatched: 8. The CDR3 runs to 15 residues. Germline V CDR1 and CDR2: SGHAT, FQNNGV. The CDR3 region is CASSSRTGSGTEAFF. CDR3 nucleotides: TGTGCCAGCAGCTCCCGGACAGGGTCGGGCACTGAAGCTTTCTTT. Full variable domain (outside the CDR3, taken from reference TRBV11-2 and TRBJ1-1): EAGVAQSPRYKIIEKRQSVAFWCNPISGHATLYWYQQILGQGPKLLIQFQNNGVVDDSQLPKDRFSAERLKGVDSTLKIQPAKLEDSAVYLCASSSRTGSGTEAFFGQGTRLTVV.

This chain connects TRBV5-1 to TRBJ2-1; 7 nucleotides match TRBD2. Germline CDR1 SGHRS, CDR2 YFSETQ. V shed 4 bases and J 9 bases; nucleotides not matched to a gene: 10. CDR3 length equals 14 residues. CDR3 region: CASSDDRLAAEQFF. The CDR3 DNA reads TGCGCCAGCAGCGACGACCGACTAGCAGCTGAGCAGTTCTTC. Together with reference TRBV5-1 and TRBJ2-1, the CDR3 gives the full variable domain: KAGVTQTPRYLIKTRGQQVTLSCSPISGHRSVSWYQQTPGQGLQFLFEYFSETQRNKGNFPGRFSGRQFSNSRSEMNVSTLELGDSALYLCASSDDRLAAEQFFGPGTRLTVL.

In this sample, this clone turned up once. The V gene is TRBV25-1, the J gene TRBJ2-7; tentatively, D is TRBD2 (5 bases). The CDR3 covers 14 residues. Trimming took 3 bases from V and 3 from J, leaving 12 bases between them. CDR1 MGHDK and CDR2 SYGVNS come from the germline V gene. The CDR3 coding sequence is TGTGCCAGCAGTGACAGCGGATCATTCTACGAGCAGTACTTC. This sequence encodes CASSDSGSFYEQYF.

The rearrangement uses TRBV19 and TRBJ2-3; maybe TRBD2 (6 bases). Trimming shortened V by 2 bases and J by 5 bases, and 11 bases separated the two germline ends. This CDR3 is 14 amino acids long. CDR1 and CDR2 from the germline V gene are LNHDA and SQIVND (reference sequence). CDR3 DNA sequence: TGTGCCAGTAGTATACGACTAGAAAAAGATACGCAGTATTTT. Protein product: CASSIRLEKDTQYF.

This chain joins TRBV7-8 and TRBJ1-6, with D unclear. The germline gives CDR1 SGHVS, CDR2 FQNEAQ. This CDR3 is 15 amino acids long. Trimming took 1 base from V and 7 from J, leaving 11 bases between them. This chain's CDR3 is CASSLGWRENSPLHF. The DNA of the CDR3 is TGTGCCAGCAGCTTAGGGTGGAGGGAGAATTCACCCCTCCACTTT.

The CDR3 nucleotides read TGTGCCAGCAGAACTACAGGGTCTGGAAACACCATATATTTT. Translated: CASRTTGSGNTIYF. V gene TRBV28 combines with J gene TRBJ1-3, with D possibly TRBD1 on 6 matching bases. V shed 6 bases and J shed 1 base, with 10 bases lying between them. Germline V gives CDR1 MDHEN, CDR2 SYDVKM. The CDR3 runs to 14 residues.

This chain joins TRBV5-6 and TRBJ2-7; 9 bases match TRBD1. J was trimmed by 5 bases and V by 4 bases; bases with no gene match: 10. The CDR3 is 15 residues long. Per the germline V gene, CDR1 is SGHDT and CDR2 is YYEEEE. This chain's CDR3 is CASSPTGQGWDEQYF. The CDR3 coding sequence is TGTGCCAGCAGCCCAACAGGACAGGGGTGGGACGAGCAGTACTTC.

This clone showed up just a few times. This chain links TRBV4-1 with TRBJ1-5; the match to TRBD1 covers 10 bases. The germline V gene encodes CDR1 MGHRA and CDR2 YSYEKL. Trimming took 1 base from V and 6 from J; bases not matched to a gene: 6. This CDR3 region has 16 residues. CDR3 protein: CASSQVGTGVGQPQHF. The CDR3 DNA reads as TGCGCCAGCAGCCAAGTGGGGACAGGGGTAGGTCAGCCCCAGCATTTT.

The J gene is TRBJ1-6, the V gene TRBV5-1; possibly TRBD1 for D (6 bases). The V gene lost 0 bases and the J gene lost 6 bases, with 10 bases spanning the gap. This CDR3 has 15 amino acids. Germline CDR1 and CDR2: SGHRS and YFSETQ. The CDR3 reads CASSLEGHLNSPLHF. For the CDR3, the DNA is TGCGCCAGCAGCTTGGAGGGACACCTTAATTCACCCCTCCACTTT.

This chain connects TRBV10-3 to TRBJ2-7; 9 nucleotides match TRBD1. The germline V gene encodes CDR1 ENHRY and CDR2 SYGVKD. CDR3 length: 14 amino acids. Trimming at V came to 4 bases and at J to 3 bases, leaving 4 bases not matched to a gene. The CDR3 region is CAISGGTGIYEQYF. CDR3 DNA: TGTGCCATCAGTGGAGGGACAGGGATCTACGAGCAGTACTTC.

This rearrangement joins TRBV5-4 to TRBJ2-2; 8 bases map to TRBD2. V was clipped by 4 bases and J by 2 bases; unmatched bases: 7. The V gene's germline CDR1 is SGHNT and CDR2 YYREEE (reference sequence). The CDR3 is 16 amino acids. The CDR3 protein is CASSRGLVGNTGELFF. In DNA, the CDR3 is TGTGCCAGCAGCCGGGGACTAGTGGGAAACACCGGGGAGCTGTTTTTT.